The text below deals with one TCR beta chain. Its antigen is still unknown. The data are from a study of response to subunit inactivated influenza vaccine. The CDR3 spans 15 residues. V lost 3 bases and J lost 1, with 12 bases in between. TCRdb re-called the RT-PCR reads with MiXCR, one entry per CDR3 protein. Here the sample spans hundreds of thousands of distinct CDR3 sequences, about 11% being singletons. Overall study results and limits: It was suggested by the authors that few new T cells are recruited by each seasonal influenza vaccination.

The chain is built from TRBV12-3 or TRBV12-4 and TRBJ1-1; D is uncertain. Sequences were derived from PBMCs from blood, sampled on the day of vaccination. This clonotype was obtained from a man in his forties or fifties who received an inactivated influenza vaccine. The CDR3 loop is CASSFSALGNTEAFF. The CDR3, as DNA: TGTGCCAGCAGTTTCTCCGCACTAGGGAACACTGAAGCTTTCTTT.